The rows below give T cell receptor beta chains drawn from one sample of a study of T cell changes during pregnancy in multiple sclerosis. Measured with immunoSEQ multiplex PCR; TCRdb has only the in-frame clones, and not every one. The sample holds about 69,000 clones, 90% to 95% seen once. Sample: CD4+ T cells from peripheral blood mononuclear cells, taken in the third trimester of pregnancy. The origin of the receptors is a female donor in good health, enrolled as a control in a pregnancy study. CDR3s include the opening cysteine and the closing phenylalanine or tryptophan.

j_gene: TRBJ1-1; v_gene: TRBV7-2; CDR3aa: CASSLAGLGGNTEAFF
j_gene: TRBJ2-3; v_gene: TRBV13; CDR3aa: CASSLAGSSTDTQYF
j_gene: TRBJ2-5; v_gene: TRBV29-1; CDR3aa: CSVKDSQETQYF
j_gene: TRBJ1-6; v_gene: TRBV4-3; CDR3aa: CASSQTGGSYNSPLHF
j_gene: TRBJ2-5; v_gene: TRBV2; CDR3aa: CASSTERAQYF
j_gene: TRBJ1-3; v_gene: TRBV6-5; CDR3aa: CASSQDSGPGNTIYF
j_gene: TRBJ1-1; v_gene: TRBV19; CDR3aa: CASMSGGVNTEAFF
j_gene: TRBJ2-5; v_gene: TRBV7-9; CDR3aa: CASSQTSGQETQYF
j_gene: TRBJ2-5; v_gene: TRBV7-9; CDR3aa: CASSLGRLQETQYF
j_gene: TRBJ2-7; v_gene: TRBV11-2; CDR3aa: CASSLDRYPGTGVTYEQYF
j_gene: TRBJ2-1; v_gene: TRBV11-1; CDR3aa: CASSLDGGDSYNEQFF
j_gene: TRBJ1-2; v_gene: TRBV10-1; CDR3aa: CASNDRGNGYTF
j_gene: TRBJ1-1; v_gene: TRBV11-3; CDR3aa: CASSPNREKTEAFF
j_gene: TRBJ1-2; v_gene: TRBV2; CDR3aa: CASGLMGAYGYTF
j_gene: TRBJ2-5; v_gene: TRBV5-6; CDR3aa: CASSLFLTGAVQETQYF
j_gene: TRBJ1-1; v_gene: TRBV6-6; CDR3aa: CASTLSGGNTEAFF
j_gene: TRBJ2-3; v_gene: TRBV19; CDR3aa: CASKDSGGGFRSTDTQYF
j_gene: TRBJ1-2; v_gene: TRBV6-5; CDR3aa: CASSYQTDRGYGYTF
j_gene: TRBJ1-2; v_gene: TRBV11-2; CDR3aa: CASSPSREVPATF
j_gene: TRBJ2-3; v_gene: TRBV7-3; CDR3aa: CASSLQSSTDTQYF
j_gene: TRBJ1-6; v_gene: TRBV11-3; CDR3aa: CASSLYGSNSPLHF
j_gene: TRBJ2-5; v_gene: TRBV6-5; CDR3aa: CASSYGSGTRVETQYF
j_gene: TRBJ2-1; v_gene: TRBV10-3; CDR3aa: CAIRSGTDNEQFF
j_gene: TRBJ2-2; v_gene: TRBV4-2; CDR3aa: CASSQGGANTGELFF
j_gene: TRBJ1-4; v_gene: TRBV19; CDR3aa: CASSIILDGYRKLFF
j_gene: TRBJ1-1; v_gene: TRBV6-4; CDR3aa: CASAHRTGTEAFF
j_gene: TRBJ1-3; v_gene: TRBV19; CDR3aa: CASSRQTGGFGSGNTIYF
j_gene: TRBJ2-7; v_gene: TRBV20-1; CDR3aa: CSVRLAYEQYF
j_gene: TRBJ2-3; v_gene: TRBV4-1; CDR3aa: CASSQVGGGAADTQYF
j_gene: TRBJ1-6; v_gene: TRBV23-1; CDR3aa: CASSPTDRGGSPLHF
j_gene: TRBJ2-7; v_gene: TRBV5-8; CDR3aa: CASSFDRYEQYF
j_gene: TRBJ1-5; v_gene: TRBV30; CDR3aa: CAWTAGGHSNQPQHF
j_gene: TRBJ2-1; v_gene: TRBV7-2; CDR3aa: CASTPPAGAYNEQFF
j_gene: TRBJ2-1; v_gene: TRBV7-2; CDR3aa: CASSLANLIGGIEQFF
j_gene: TRBJ2-7; v_gene: TRBV5-4; CDR3aa: CASSSRDRDNYEQYF
j_gene: TRBJ2-5; v_gene: TRBV18; CDR3aa: CAGQGSSVQETQYF
j_gene: TRBJ1-1; v_gene: TRBV6-5; CDR3aa: CASSAAANTEAFF
j_gene: TRBJ2-5; v_gene: TRBV30; CDR3aa: CAWSRETQYF
j_gene: TRBJ1-2; v_gene: TRBV7-2; CDR3aa: CASSLAWEDYGYTF
j_gene: TRBJ1-3; v_gene: TRBV18; CDR3aa: CASSPPLVNSGNTIYF
j_gene: TRBJ2-2; v_gene: TRBV5-1; CDR3aa: CASSPRTSGGAGGELFF